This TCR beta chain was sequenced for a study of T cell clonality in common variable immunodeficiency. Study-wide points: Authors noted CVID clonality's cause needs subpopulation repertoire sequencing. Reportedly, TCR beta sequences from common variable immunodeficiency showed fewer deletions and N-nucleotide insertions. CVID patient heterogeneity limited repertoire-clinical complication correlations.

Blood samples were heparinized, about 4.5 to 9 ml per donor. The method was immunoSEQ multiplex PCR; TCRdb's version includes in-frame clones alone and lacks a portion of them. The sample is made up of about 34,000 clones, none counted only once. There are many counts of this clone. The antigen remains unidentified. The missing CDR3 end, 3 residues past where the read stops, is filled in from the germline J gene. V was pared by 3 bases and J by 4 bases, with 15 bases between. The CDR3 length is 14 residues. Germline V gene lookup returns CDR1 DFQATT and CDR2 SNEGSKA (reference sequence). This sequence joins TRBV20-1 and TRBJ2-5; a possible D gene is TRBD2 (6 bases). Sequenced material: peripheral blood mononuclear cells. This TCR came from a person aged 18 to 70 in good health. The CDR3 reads CSARYSGTIETQYF. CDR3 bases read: TGCAGTGCTAGGTATAGCGGTACTATAGAGACC.